These 29 T cell receptor beta chains share one sample of origin, sequenced in a study of persistence of HIV-infected CD4 T cells. This was the immunoSEQ version 4 assay in survey mode. Some clones are missing from TCRdb's copy, which holds only in-frame ones; the method was immunoSEQ multiplex PCR. The sample has approximately 65,000 clones; over 60% are singletons. The stimulus was an HIV-1 Gag 15-mer peptide pool, roughly 1 ug/peptide/mL. Memory cells lacking CD40L and CD69 with high CD45RO were sorted. These receptors' targets are unknown. The sequencing here drew on CD4+ T cells sorted from PBMCs after approximately 20-hour stimulation, taken from a patient who received antiretroviral therapy. Source of these receptors: an adult man with HIV who was CMV-seropositive.

The chain carries TRBV19 and TRBJ1-6; D is possibly TRBD1 (6 bases). The CDR3 length is 15 residues. Trimming shortened V by 3 bases and J by 10 bases, and 16 bases separated the two germline ends. Looked up from germline, CDR1 is LNHDA and CDR2 is SQIVND (reference sequence). The CDR3 bases are TGTGCCAGTAGTATCCAACAGGGCGACGGATCACCCCTCCACTTT. It encodes CASSIQQGDGSPLHF.

This clone has a single count. The chain links TRBV12-3 or TRBV12-4 to TRBJ1-2; D perhaps matches TRBD1 (6 bases). The CDR3 has 12 residues. Trimming left V 3 bases short and J 8 bases short, with 10 bases between. CDR3 in DNA: TGTGCCAGCAGTTTGATACAGGGAGGCTACACCTTC. This translates into CASSLIQGGYTF.

This clone is deemed medium-sized. A junction end diverges from the germline sequence, so it may reflect a read error. The chain employs TRBV12-3 or TRBV12-4 and TRBJ1-3; TRBD1 aligns across 9 bases. The CDR3 runs 11 residues. The CDR3 coding sequence is TGTGCCAGCAGGGCCAGGACAGGGGCCCTTTTT. Amino acid sequence: CASRARTGALF.

This sequence joins TRBV20-1 and TRBJ1-1, with TRBD1 as a possible D gene (5 bases). There are 11 residues in the CDR3. Germline-derived CDR1 and CDR2 are DFQATT and SNEGSKA (reference sequence). CDR3 DNA sequence: TGCAGCCCTGGGGGTTTGACTGAAGCTTTCTTT. It specifies CSPGGLTEAFF.

The chain employs TRBV5-8 and TRBJ1-3; D gene uncertain. V gave up 2 bases and J gave up 0 bases, with 15 bases separating them. This CDR3 is 17 amino acids long. CDR1 is SGHTS and CDR2 is YDEGEE in the germline V gene. CDR3 sequence (DNA): TGTGCCAGCAGCTTCGCCAGACTTCAGAGCTCTGGAAACACCATATATTTT. As protein: CASSFARLQSSGNTIYF.

This chain joins TRBV3-1 (or the pseudogene TRBV3-2) and TRBJ1-2; TRBD1 agrees at 10 bases. The CDR3 is made up of 14 amino acids. The ends lost 5 bases at V and 4 bases at J; junction bases unmatched: 4. Germline V gene lookup returns CDR1 LGHDT and CDR2 YNNKEL (reference sequence). This chain's CDR3 is CASSTGQGPYGYTF. The CDR3, as DNA: TGTGCCAGCAGCACGGGACAGGGGCCCTATGGCTACACCTTC.

The chain links TRBV9 to TRBJ2-1; 7 bases are shared with TRBD2. The CDR3 runs 14 residues. Germline CDR1 is SGDLS and CDR2 is YYNGEE. Unmatched junction bases numbered 6, after V lost 4 bases and J lost 5 bases. The CDR3 nucleotides are TGTGCCAGCAGCTACAGCGGGGTGAACAATGAGCAGTTCTTC. It translates to CASSYSGVNNEQFF.

The rearrangement uses TRBV5-5 and TRBJ1-5, with D perhaps matching TRBD1 (5 bases). This CDR3 comprises 16 residues. Trimming took off 1 base at V and 1 base at J, with 12 bases between the two ends. In germline, CDR1 is SGHKS, CDR2 YYEKEE (reference sequence). The CDR3 here is CASSLRGAGSNQPQHF. CDR3 nucleotides: TGTGCCAGCAGCTTGAGGGGCGCGGGGAGCAATCAGCCCCAGCATTTT.

The chain uses TRBV5-1 and TRBJ2-3, with a possible D match to TRBD2 (5 bases). This CDR3 contains 15 residues. Germline V CDR1 and CDR2: SGHRS, YFSETQ. Deletions cut 1 base from V and 4 bases from J, with 13 bases between. CDR3 DNA sequence: TGCGCCAGCAGCTTGAATGGGGATAGCGCAGATACGCAGTATTTT. This sequence encodes CASSLNGDSADTQYF. Using reference TRBV5-1 and TRBJ2-3 for the parts outside the CDR3, the full variable domain is KAGVTQTPRYLIKTRGQQVTLSCSPISGHRSVSWYQQTPGQGLQFLFEYFSETQRNKGNFPGRFSGRQFSNSRSEMNVSTLELGDSALYLCASSLNGDSADTQYFGPGTRLTVL.

CDR3 coding DNA: TGTGCCAGCAGCACCAGGACAGGGGGCAACTACGAGCAGTACTTC. Translating it yields CASSTRTGGNYEQYF. The chain couples TRBV7-2 to TRBJ2-7; TRBD1 agrees at 11 bases. Trimming took 5 bases from V and 3 from J; bases not matched to a gene: 6. There are 15 residues in the CDR3. Germline lookup yields CDR1 SGHTA and CDR2 FQGNSA. The entire variable domain, with the rest obtained from reference TRBV7-2 and TRBJ2-7, is as follows: GAGVSQSPSNKVTEKGKDVELRCDPISGHTALYWYRQSLGQGLEFLIYFQGNSAPDKSGLPSDRFSAERTGGSVSTLTIQRTQQEDSAVYLCASSTRTGGNYEQYFGPGTRLTVT.

The chain employs TRBV2 and TRBJ2-2; D is undetermined. The germline CDR1 and CDR2 sequences are SNHLY and FYNNEI. The CDR3 extends over 14 amino acids. V was clipped by 8 bases and J by 2 bases, with 12 bases between them. The CDR3, as DNA: TGTGCCAGCCACCCTGATAGAAACACCGGGGAGCTGTTTTTT. Residues: CASHPDRNTGELFF.

This clone was detected a few times. The V and J genes are TRBV7-9 and TRBJ1-1; the D is unclear. CDR3 length: 15 amino acids. Germline V gene lookup returns CDR1 SEHNR and CDR2 FQNEAQ (reference sequence). V was clipped by 1 base and J by 1 base, with 10 bases between them. The CDR3 region is CASSLDWGGNTEAFF. The CDR3 DNA follows: TGTGCCAGCAGCTTAGACTGGGGTGGGAACACTGAAGCTTTCTTT.

The chain links TRBV5-1 to TRBJ2-7; the match to TRBD1 covers 11 bases. Trimming removed 4 bases from V and 6 bases from J; junction bases left unmatched: 6. The CDR3 runs to 14 residues. Germline loops: CDR1 SGHRS, CDR2 YFSETQ. The CDR3 bases are TGCGCCAGCAGCCAATGGACAGGGGGCTCCGAGCAGTACTTC. It encodes CASSQWTGGSEQYF. Full variable domain (missing parts from reference TRBV5-1 and TRBJ2-7): KAGVTQTPRYLIKTRGQQVTLSCSPISGHRSVSWYQQTPGQGLQFLFEYFSETQRNKGNFPGRFSGRQFSNSRSEMNVSTLELGDSALYLCASSQWTGGSEQYFGPGTRLTVT.

CDR3 in DNA: TGTGCCAGCAGCCTTACTAGCGGGGAGCAGTTCTTC. The encoded protein is CASSLTSGEQFF. The chain recombines TRBV28 with TRBJ2-1, with 9 bases aligning to TRBD2. Trimming cost V 6 bases and J 10 bases; bases outside gene matches: 4. The CDR3 loop spans 12 amino acids. In germline, CDR1 is MDHEN, CDR2 SYDVKM. The full variable domain, rest sourced from reference TRBV28 and TRBJ2-1, is DVKVTQSSRYLVKRTGEKVFLECVQDMDHENMFWYRQDPGLGLRLIYFSYDVKMKEKGDIPEGYSVSREKKERFSLILESASTNQTSMYLCASSLTSGEQFFGPGTRLTVL.

As DNA, the CDR3 is TGTGCCTGGAAGAGGCAGTACACCGGGGAGCTGTTTTTT. Translation gives CAWKRQYTGELFF. The V and J genes are TRBV30 and TRBJ2-2; D not certain. Trimming removed 4 bases at V and 3 bases at J, with 9 bases between. CDR1 and CDR2 (germline): GTSNPN, SVGIG (reference sequence). This CDR3 is 13 amino acids long.

The chain is built from TRBV27 and TRBJ1-1, with D hard to call. Germline CDR1 is MNHEY and CDR2 is SMNVEV (reference sequence). Trimming shortened V by 2 bases and J by 0 bases, and 13 bases separated the two germline ends. This CDR3 is 16 amino acids long. The CDR3 spells CASSLASGGVNTEAFF. DNA of the CDR3: TGTGCCAGCAGTTTAGCATCCGGCGGGGTGAACACTGAAGCTTTCTTT.

This chain uses TRBV5-6 with TRBJ2-7, with 8 bases lining up with TRBD1. This CDR3 has 15 amino acids. After removal of 3 bases from V and 3 bases from J, the junction contained 8 bases not matched to a gene. The germline gives CDR1 SGHDT, CDR2 YYEEEE. Written as DNA, the CDR3 is TGTGCCAGCAGCTCACCGGGACAGGACTTCTACGAGCAGTACTTC. Amino acid sequence: CASSSPGQDFYEQYF.

This clone was seen more than once but under ten times. V is TRBV6-1 and J is TRBJ1-6, with TRBD1 matching over 9 bases. CDR1 and CDR2 from the germline V gene are MNHNS and SASEGT. This CDR3 contains 19 residues. The J segment lost 4 bases and the V segment lost 3 bases, leaving 13 bases of the junction unmatched. The CDR3 coding sequence is TGTGCCAGCAGTGATTTGGGATTACGACAGGGGGGATATAATTCACCCCTCCACTTT. It codes for CASSDLGLRQGGYNSPLHF.

The rearrangement uses TRBV5-1 and TRBJ1-6, with D perhaps TRBD1 (5 bases). Germline CDR1 reads SGHRS; CDR2 reads YFSETQ. Trimming removed 1 base at V and 0 bases at J, with 8 bases between. This CDR3 contains 16 residues. The CDR3 DNA is TGCGCCAGCAGCTTGCAGGGTAGCTCCTATAATTCACCCCTCCACTTT. It specifies CASSLQGSSYNSPLHF.

This clone was seen once. This chain links TRBV6-5 with TRBJ2-2; the D gene is possibly TRBD2 (5 bases). From germline, CDR1 is MNHEY and CDR2 SVGAGI. V lost 6 bases and J lost 1, with 12 bases in between. The CDR3 sequence is 15 residues long. In DNA, the CDR3 is TGTGCCAGCAGCGCCGAGGGAGTGAACACCGGGGAGCTGTTTTTT. It codes for CASSAEGVNTGELFF.

This chain joins TRBV2 and TRBJ1-2; 7 bases are shared with TRBD1. Trimming at V came to 4 bases and at J to 6 bases, leaving 5 bases not matched to a gene. CDR1 SNHLY and CDR2 FYNNEI come from the germline V gene. CDR3 length equals 13 residues. For the CDR3, the DNA is TGTGCCAGCAGTGGCCGGGACAGAGATGGCTACACCTTC. It codes for CASSGRDRDGYTF. Drawing the rest from reference TRBV2 and TRBJ1-2, the complete variable domain is EPEVTQTPSHQVTQMGQEVILRCVPISNHLYFYWYRQILGQKVEFLVSFYNNEISEKSEIFDDQFSVERPDGSNFTLKIRSTKLEDSAMYFCASSGRDRDGYTFGSGTRLTVV.

The J gene is TRBJ1-5, the V gene TRBV7-9; no firm D call. Germline V gene sequence: CDR1 SEHNR, CDR2 FQNEAQ (reference sequence). CDR3 length: 15 amino acids. V lost 1 base and J 2 bases, leaving 9 bases between the germline ends. The CDR3 DNA follows: TGTGCCAGCAGCTTAGGGGTGACGGGCAATCAGCCCCAGCATTTT. Protein product: CASSLGVTGNQPQHF.

This clone has a single count. V and J are TRBV3-1 (or the pseudogene TRBV3-2) and TRBJ2-3; D call uncertain. V lost 1 base and J lost 0, with 2 bases in between. The CDR3 length is 13 residues. CDR1 and CDR2 (germline): LGHDT, YNNKEL (reference sequence). The DNA for the CDR3 is TGTGCCAGCAGCCAAGCAAGCACAGATACGCAGTATTTT. Translation: CASSQASTDTQYF.

J is TRBJ2-1 and V is TRBV19; no definite D call. V was clipped by 5 bases and J by 7 bases, with 18 bases between them. The CDR3 loop spans 15 amino acids. Per germline, CDR1 LNHDA and CDR2 SQIVND (reference sequence). This chain's CDR3 is CASSPEMGFGNEQFF. CDR3 sequence (DNA): TGTGCCAGTAGTCCCGAAATGGGTTTTGGGAATGAGCAGTTCTTC.

The rearrangement joins TRBV29-1 to TRBJ1-1; no clear D. This CDR3 spans 12 amino acids. CDR1 and CDR2 (germline): SQVTM, ANQGSEA. Trimming stripped 5 bases from V and 5 bases from J, with 12 bases between. In nucleotides, the CDR3 is TGCAGCGTTAGGACCTCGGGGACTGAAGCTTTCTTT. It codes for CSVRTSGTEAFF.

The rearrangement uses TRBV5-1 and TRBJ1-1, with 8 positions matching TRBD1. The CDR3 length is 15 residues. Germline V gene sequence: CDR1 SGHRS, CDR2 YFSETQ. V lost 0 bases to trimming and J lost 5 bases; unmatched junction nucleotides: 6. The DNA of the CDR3 is TGCGCCAGCAGCTTGGCCGGACAGGGAAATACTGAAGCTTTCTTT. It specifies CASSLAGQGNTEAFF.

The CDR3 sequence: CASSQGFGGAGTGELFF. As DNA, the CDR3 is TGCGCCAGCAGCCAAGGATTTGGAGGGGCGGGCACCGGGGAGCTGTTTTTT. V and J are TRBV4-1 and TRBJ2-2; D perhaps matches TRBD2 (6 bases). CDR1 and CDR2 from the germline V gene are MGHRA and YSYEKL. This CDR3 has 17 residues. V gave up 1 base and J gave up 4 bases, with 16 bases separating them.

V usage is TRBV7-9 and J usage is TRBJ2-1; no reliable D call. Germline loops: CDR1 SEHNR, CDR2 FQNEAQ (reference sequence). V lost 6 bases, J lost 8 bases, and 17 bases lay in between. The CDR3 totals 14 residues. CDR3 region: CASSRRVDHDEQFF. CDR3 bases: TGTGCCAGCAGTCGCAGAGTCGACCACGATGAGCAGTTCTTC. Full variable domain (remainder filled in from reference TRBV7-9 and TRBJ2-1): DTGVSQNPRHKITKRGQNVTFRCDPISEHNRLYWYRQTLGQGPEFLTYFQNEAQLEKSRLLSDRFSAERPKGSFSTLEIQRTEQGDSAMYLCASSRRVDHDEQFFGPGTRLTVL.

The rearrangement uses TRBV4-2 and TRBJ2-7, with 10 bases matching TRBD1. In germline, CDR1 is LGHNA, CDR2 YNFKEQ. The V segment lost 0 bases and the J segment 6 bases; nucleotides outside the gene matches: 5. The CDR3 runs 15 residues. This CDR3 is CASSQDTGTGAEQYF. The CDR3 coding sequence is TGTGCCAGCAGCCAAGATACGGGGACAGGGGCCGAGCAGTACTTC.